What follows are 11 T cell receptor beta chains derived from one specimen sequenced in a study of blood T cell repertoires in COVID-19. The protocol was immunoSEQ multiplex PCR, while the TCRdb copy is restricted to in-frame clones and leaves out a portion. The sample shows under 200,000 clones, around 84% of them seen only once. Sample: peripheral blood. All receptors derive from a man aged 45 to 65 with active or convalescent COVID-19.

The rearrangement joins TRBV19 to TRBJ2-3; D not resolved. Per germline, CDR1 LNHDA and CDR2 SQIVND (reference sequence). CDR3 length equals 15 residues. Trimming removed 1 base from V and 0 bases from J, with 8 bases in between. CDR3 amino acids: CASSIVGSSTDTQYF. As DNA, the CDR3 is TGTGCCAGTAGTATAGTCGGGTCTAGCACAGATACGCAGTATTTT.

The CDR3 nucleotides are TGTGCCAGCAGCCTCCCGGGGGGAGGGGATCAGCCCCAGCATTTT. This translates into CASSLPGGGDQPQHF. The rearrangement uses TRBV7-9 and TRBJ1-5; D possibly corresponds to TRBD1 (5 bases). The CDR3 is 15 residues long. Germline V CDR1 and CDR2: SEHNR, FQNEAQ (reference sequence). V lost 5 bases, J lost 5 bases, and 16 bases lay in between.

The rearrangement uses TRBV7-2 and TRBJ2-1, with D unclear. Trimming shortened V by 8 bases and J by 4 bases, and 9 bases separated the two germline ends. The CDR3 loop spans 12 amino acids. Looked up from germline, CDR1 is SGHTA and CDR2 is FQGNSA. The CDR3 loop reads CASHTRYNEQFF. The DNA for the CDR3 is TGTGCCAGCCATACTCGGTACAATGAGCAGTTCTTC.

The chain uses TRBV3-1 (or the pseudogene TRBV3-2) and TRBJ2-6, with D perhaps TRBD2 (6 bases). The CDR3 spans 13 residues. Germline assignment: CDR1 LGHDT and CDR2 YNNKEL (reference sequence). Trimming pared 9 bases from V and 3 bases from J, leaving 9 bases between. The CDR3 spells CASGGNGANVLTF. The DNA for the CDR3 is TGTGCCAGTGGGGGGAATGGGGCCAACGTCCTGACTTTC.

This rearrangement joins TRBV4-1 to TRBJ2-1; D gene unclear. V was shortened by 1 base and J by 4 bases, with 14 bases between the two germline ends. The CDR3 length is 16 residues. From germline, CDR1 is MGHRA and CDR2 YSYEKL. Here the CDR3 DNA reads TGCGCCAGCAGCCAAGTAACGGGTTTCGATTACAATGAGCAGTTCTTC. It encodes CASSQVTGFDYNEQFF.

V is TRBV14 and J is TRBJ1-3, with 8 bases fitting TRBD1. The CDR3 is made up of 15 amino acids. Germline values: CDR1 SGHDN, CDR2 FVKESK. Trimming took 2 bases from V and 6 from J; bases not matched to a gene: 6. This CDR3 reads CASSQLTGEKNTIYF. In DNA form, the CDR3 reads TGTGCCAGCAGCCAATTGACAGGGGAGAAAAACACCATATATTTT.

This chain connects TRBV24-1 to TRBJ2-5, with 11 bases matching TRBD1. Germline CDR1 KGHDR, CDR2 SFDVKD. V gave up 3 bases and J gave up 4 bases; unmatched junction bases: 6. The CDR3 has 16 residues. The CDR3 coding sequence is TGTGCCACCAGTGATGGACAGGGGGCCCGCGTAGAGACCCAGTACTTC. This sequence encodes CATSDGQGARVETQYF.

As to this clone: This sample also contains other DNA sequences that code for the same CDR3. The V and J genes are TRBV15 and TRBJ1-4; D perhaps matches TRBD1 (6 bases). The CDR3 spans 16 residues. From germline, CDR1 is LNHNV and CDR2 YYDKDF (reference sequence). The V end lost 3 bases, the J end lost 0 bases, and 11 bases lay between the germline ends. The CDR3 sequence: CATSSERQATNEKLFF. CDR3 coding DNA: TGTGCCACCAGCAGTGAACGACAGGCAACTAATGAAAAACTGTTTTTT.

The chain carries TRBV11-2 and TRBJ2-3; tentative D call: TRBD1 (5 bases). CDR3 length: 14 residues. Germline CDR1 SGHAT, CDR2 FQNNGV. The V end was cut by 3 bases, the J end by 2 bases, with 9 bases between. CDR3: CASSFRQITDTQYF. CDR3 DNA sequence: TGTGCCAGCAGCTTCAGACAGATCACAGATACGCAGTATTTT.

The V and J genes are TRBV18 and TRBJ2-1; tentatively, D is TRBD1 (6 bases). The CDR3 loop spans 14 amino acids. V lost 0 bases and J lost 5, with 8 bases in between. In germline, CDR1 is KGHSH, CDR2 LQKENI. Here the CDR3 DNA reads TGTGCCAGCTCACCACCCAGGGGTAACAATGAGCAGTTCTTC. Protein sequence: CASSPPRGNNEQFF.

The rearrangement links TRBV6-2 or TRBV6-3 to TRBJ1-2; D may be TRBD1 (6 bases). V was clipped by 5 bases and J by 8 bases, with 15 bases between them. The CDR3 is 13 residues long. Looked up from germline, CDR1 is MNHEY and CDR2 is SVGEGT. The CDR3 DNA is TGTGCCAGCAGTGTGACAGGCTCTGACGGCTACACCTTC. It yields the protein CASSVTGSDGYTF.